The 22 T cell receptor beta chains given below trace back to one sample, sequenced in a study of T cell responses to AZD1222 COVID-19 vaccine. Generated by immunoSEQ multiplex PCR, the TCRdb table keeps only in-frame clones and is missing some. The data show around 99,000 clones, roughly nine tenths seen once. This material consisted of peripheral blood, taken on day 0 of AZD1222 vaccination. The receptors stem from an adult in good health.

Here the CDR3 DNA reads TGTGCCAGCAGCCTCCGGGACATCCAAGAGACCCAGTACTTC. This encodes CASSLRDIQETQYF. The J gene is TRBJ2-5, the V gene TRBV28; maybe TRBD1 (6 bases). V lost 6 bases and J 1 base, leaving 12 bases between the germline ends. The CDR3 loop spans 14 amino acids. Per germline, CDR1 MDHEN and CDR2 SYDVKM.

This rearrangement joins TRBV4-1 to TRBJ1-1, with D uncertain. CDR3 length: 13 amino acids. Germline CDR1 is MGHRA and CDR2 is YSYEKL. The ends were cut back, 3 bases at V and 11 bases at J, with 16 bases in the middle. CDR3 DNA: TGCGCCAGCAGCCAGGGTATTCGGGCCTGGGCTTTCTTT. Translated: CASSQGIRAWAFF.

This chain joins TRBV6-4 and TRBJ1-6; 7 bases are shared with TRBD1. In germline, CDR1 is MRHNA, CDR2 SNTAGT. The CDR3 runs to 17 residues. After removal of 7 bases from V and 5 bases from J, the junction contained 14 bases not matched to a gene. CDR3 in DNA: TGTGCCAGCACGCCCGGGGGAGACAGGGCGGATAATTCACCCCTCCACTTT. Translating gives CASTPGGDRADNSPLHF.

The V gene is TRBV7-2, the J gene TRBJ2-7, with a possible D match to TRBD2 (6 bases). Per germline, CDR1 SGHTA and CDR2 FQGNSA. This CDR3 contains 15 residues. The V end lost 5 bases, the J end lost 1 base, and 15 bases lay between the germline ends. CDR3 residues: CASSPPSGLSYEQYF. DNA for the CDR3: TGTGCCAGCAGCCCCCCCAGCGGGCTGTCCTACGAGCAGTACTTC.

V gene TRBV4-1 combines with J gene TRBJ1-5; D is undetermined. V was clipped by 1 base and J by 8 bases, with 12 bases between them. Germline CDR1 MGHRA, CDR2 YSYEKL. This CDR3 spans 14 amino acids. CDR3 region: CASSQGRGFEPQHF. CDR3 coding DNA: TGCGCCAGCAGCCAAGGTCGCGGATTCGAGCCCCAGCATTTT.

The count of this clone is one. This rearrangement joins TRBV10-2 to TRBJ1-2; D gene uncertain. V lost 2 bases to trimming and J lost 7 bases, with 11 bases between them. The CDR3 sequence is 13 residues long. Germline loops: CDR1 WSHSY, CDR2 SAAADI. In DNA, the CDR3 is TGCGCCAGCAGTGAGACCGACTCCGCTGGCTACACCTTC. Residues: CASSETDSAGYTF.

The chain recombines TRBV5-4 with TRBJ2-5; 11 nucleotides match TRBD2. Germline CDR1 SGHNT, CDR2 YYREEE (reference sequence). The CDR3 is 15 amino acids. V lost 2 bases and J lost 4; bases outside the gene matches: 4. The CDR3 DNA follows: TGTGCCAGCAGCTTAACTAGCGGGAGAACAGAGACCCAGTACTTC. Its protein is CASSLTSGRTETQYF.

The V gene is TRBV29-1, the J gene TRBJ1-1; 8 bases fit TRBD1. The CDR3 has 12 amino acids. The V gene's germline CDR1 is SQVTM and CDR2 ANQGSEA. CDR3 DNA sequence: TGCAGTGGACAGGGCATCAACACTGAAGCTTTCTTT. Translated: CSGQGINTEAFF.

J is TRBJ2-3 and V is TRBV6-4; maybe TRBD1 (6 bases). This CDR3 spans 15 amino acids. With 4 bases removed from V and 1 base from J, the gap between germline ends came to 12 bases. Per the germline V gene, CDR1 is MRHNA and CDR2 is SNTAGT. The CDR3 sequence is CASSAGESGTDTQYF. The CDR3 nucleotides are TGTGCCAGCAGTGCAGGGGAGTCTGGCACAGATACGCAGTATTTT.

The chain links TRBV7-9 to TRBJ1-1, with 8 positions matching TRBD1. This CDR3 has 16 residues. The V gene's germline CDR1 is SEHNR and CDR2 FQNEAQ (reference sequence). V lost 8 bases, J lost 2 bases, and 13 bases stayed unmatched. As DNA, the CDR3 is TGTGCCAGCGTCCCTCCTCGTGGACAGGGAAACACTGAAGCTTTCTTT. Amino acids: CASVPPRGQGNTEAFF.

V and J are TRBV10-2 and TRBJ1-1; 7 bases map to TRBD1. Germline-derived CDR1 and CDR2 are WSHSY and SAAADI. The CDR3 spans 13 residues. Trimming at V came to 8 bases and at J to 2 bases, leaving 5 bases not matched to a gene. The CDR3 loop is CASGGTVNTEAFF. CDR3 in DNA: TGCGCCAGCGGGGGGACAGTTAACACTGAAGCTTTCTTT.

This sequence joins TRBV12-5 and TRBJ2-3; the D is unclear. V lost 3 bases and J 6 bases, leaving 10 bases between the germline ends. CDR3 size: 13 residues. Germline-derived CDR1 and CDR2 are LGHNT and FRNRAP. The CDR3 nucleotides read TGTGCTAGTGGTTTCTCGAATGGGGATACGCAGTATTTT. Translated: CASGFSNGDTQYF.

The rearrangement links TRBV6-1 to TRBJ1-2; D is possibly TRBD1 (6 bases). The V end was cut by 7 bases, the J end by 0 bases, with 15 bases between. CDR3 length: 15 residues. Germline V CDR1 and CDR2: MNHNS, SASEGT. The CDR3 protein is CASTRSRQANYGYTF. CDR3 sequence (DNA): TGTGCCAGCACTAGGTCAAGACAGGCTAACTATGGCTACACCTTC.

This clone was seen only once. The chain couples TRBV11-2 to TRBJ1-3; D gene unclear. The CDR3 spans 12 residues. CDR1 and CDR2 (germline): SGHAT, FQNNGV. Trimming pared 1 base from V and 8 bases from J, leaving 6 bases between. The CDR3 bases are TGTGCCAGCAGCTTAGGTCGGTACACCATATATTTT. Translation: CASSLGRYTIYF.

The rearrangement joins TRBV29-1 to TRBJ2-7; 9 nucleotides match TRBD1. Germline V CDR1 and CDR2: SQVTM, ANQGSEA. This CDR3 spans 13 amino acids. J was trimmed by 5 bases and V by 7 bases; bases with no gene match: 9. The CDR3 bases are TGCAGCGCATCCGGGACAGGGCCTGACGAGCAGTACTTC. Translating it yields CSASGTGPDEQYF.

The V call is TRBV27, the J call TRBJ2-2; the match to TRBD1 covers 11 bases. V shed 7 bases, J shed 6 bases, and the junction held 1 base outside the gene matches. Germline-derived CDR1 and CDR2 are MNHEY and SMNVEV (reference sequence). CDR3 length: 13 residues. The CDR3 loop is CASKGQGAGELFF. DNA of the CDR3: TGTGCCAGCAAGGGACAGGGGGCCGGGGAGCTGTTTTTT.

V and J are TRBV19 and TRBJ1-6; 7 bases line up with TRBD1. Germline V gene data show CDR1 as LNHDA and CDR2 as SQIVND (reference sequence). V dropped 4 bases and J dropped 8; count of bases not matched to a gene: 8. CDR3 size: 15 residues. The CDR3 bases are TGTGCCAGTAGTACTCTGACAGGGCGCGATTCACCCCTCCACTTT. This translates into CASSTLTGRDSPLHF.

The chain links TRBV30 to TRBJ1-1; D uncertain. CDR3 length: 15 amino acids. Germline CDR1 is GTSNPN and CDR2 is SVGIG (reference sequence). The V and J ends lost 0 bases and 1 base respectively, with 12 bases between them. This chain's CDR3 is CAWSVRPQPNTEAFF. For the CDR3, the DNA is TGTGCCTGGAGTGTACGACCGCAGCCGAACACTGAAGCTTTCTTT. Full variable domain (missing parts from reference TRBV30 and TRBJ1-1): SQTIHQWPATLVQPVGSPLSLECTVEGTSNPNLYWYRQAAGRGLQLLFYSVGIGQISSEVPQNLSASRPQDRQFILSSKKLLLSDSGFYLCAWSVRPQPNTEAFFGQGTRLTVV.

This sequence joins TRBV5-1 and TRBJ2-3; D is possibly TRBD1 or TRBD2 (6 bases each). V was pared by 0 bases and J by 5 bases, with 7 bases between. The length of the CDR3 is 13 residues. CDR1 SGHRS and CDR2 YFSETQ come from the germline V gene. CDR3 in amino acids: CASSLEGGDTQYF. The DNA of the CDR3 is TGCGCCAGCAGCTTGGAGGGGGGAGATACGCAGTATTTT.

The gene calls are TRBV3-1 (or the pseudogene TRBV3-2) and TRBJ2-4; maybe TRBD1 (5 bases). The CDR3 totals 16 residues. Trimming removed 1 base at V and 1 base at J, with 11 bases between. Germline V gene sequence: CDR1 LGHDT, CDR2 YNNKEL (reference sequence). The CDR3 region is CASSQVIGAAKNIQYF. CDR3 nucleotide sequence: TGTGCCAGCAGCCAAGTGATAGGGGCCGCCAAAAACATTCAGTACTTC.

The genes are TRBV3-1 (or the pseudogene TRBV3-2) and TRBJ2-7; no definite D call. Germline CDR1 and CDR2: LGHDT and YNNKEL (reference sequence). The CDR3 consists of 14 residues. The V end lost 4 bases, the J end lost 2 bases, and 12 bases lay between the germline ends. In DNA, the CDR3 is TGTGCCAGCAGCCCTCGGGCAGTCACCTACGAGCAGTACTTC. Protein: CASSPRAVTYEQYF.

The V and J genes are TRBV18 and TRBJ2-5; D is uncertain. The CDR3 runs to 13 residues. Trimming cost V 6 bases and J 3 bases, with 11 bases left between them. Germline CDR1 KGHSH, CDR2 LQKENI. The CDR3, as DNA: TGTGCCAGCTCTTTCAGCGACAAAGAGACCCAGTACTTC. This codes for CASSFSDKETQYF.